This T cell receptor (beta chain) originates from a study of regulatory T cells in long-lasting Graves disease. Whole-study findings and limits: TRBV28, TRBJ1-2 and TRBJ2-5 emerged as the favored segments in persistent disease. TCR diversity was lower in persistent than newly diagnosed Graves' disease. The sample size was small, and this may have reduced accuracy. Sharing of public clonotypes was greater in persistent patients (under 3,000) than in new patients (about 970).

Indicated time point: persistent/refractory GD, antithyroid drugs over 5 years with positive TRAb. PBMC-derived RNA was used for the TCR library. HTBI primers from iRepertoire and Arm-PCR of CDR3 regions yielded the TCR beta libraries. TCRdb independently ran MiXCR on the multiplex PCR reads; one entry per CDR3 protein. The sample carries approximately 500,000 distinct CDR3 sequences, 20% to 25% recorded once. A remark on this clonotype: Its specificity is unknown.

CDR3 length: 17 amino acids. Trimming took off 6 bases at V and 7 bases at J, with 24 bases between the two ends. The sequence derives from a female donor with Graves disease. The sequencing here drew on peripheral blood mononuclear cells (PBMCs), taken when the disease was refractory, from a patient treated with antithyroid drugs. The V gene is TRBV12-3 or TRBV12-4, the J gene TRBJ1-4; D uncertain. The CDR3, as DNA: TGTGCCAGCAGCCCCCGGACGGGTTGGCGGAGAGGTGAAAAACTGTTTTTT. Encoded protein: CASSPRTGWRRGEKLFF.